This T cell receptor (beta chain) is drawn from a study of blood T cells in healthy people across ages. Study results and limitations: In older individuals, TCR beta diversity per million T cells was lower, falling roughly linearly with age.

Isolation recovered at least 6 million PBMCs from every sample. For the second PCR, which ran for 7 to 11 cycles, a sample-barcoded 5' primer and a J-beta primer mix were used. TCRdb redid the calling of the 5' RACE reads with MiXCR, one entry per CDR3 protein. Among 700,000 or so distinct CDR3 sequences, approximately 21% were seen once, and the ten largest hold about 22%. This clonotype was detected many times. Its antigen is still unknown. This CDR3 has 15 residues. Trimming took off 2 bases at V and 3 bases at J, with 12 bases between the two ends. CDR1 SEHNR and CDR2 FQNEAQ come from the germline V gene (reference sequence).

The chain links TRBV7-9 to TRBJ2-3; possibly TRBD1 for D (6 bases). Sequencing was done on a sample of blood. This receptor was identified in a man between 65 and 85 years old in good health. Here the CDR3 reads CASSLQGLVTDTQYF. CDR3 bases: TGTGCCAGCAGCTTACAGGGGTTAGTTACAGATACGCAGTATTTT.